The 13 T cell receptor beta chains below come from one sample, sequenced in a study of cytotoxic CD8 clonotypes in ibrutinib-treated CLL. TCRdb keeps only in-frame clones here, not all; method: immunoSEQ multiplex PCR. The repertoire holds about 160,000 clones, around 80% seen once, with about 4.5% in the top ten. Source: PBMCs, taken after 24 months of ibrutinib treatment. These receptors were taken from a human donor with chronic lymphocytic leukemia.

This clone was recorded only once. The rearrangement uses TRBV2 and TRBJ2-2; TRBD1 matches 7 bases. The V gene's germline CDR1 is SNHLY and CDR2 FYNNEI. There are 14 residues in the CDR3. Germline trimming cut 3 bases from V and 6 bases from J; bases unmatched to any gene: 4. The CDR3 protein is CASSDEGAPGELFF. The CDR3 nucleotides are TGTGCCAGCAGTGATGAGGGGGCCCCCGGGGAGCTGTTTTTT.

V usage is TRBV11-2 and J usage is TRBJ2-3; 8 bases line up with TRBD2. The CDR3 contains 14 residues. Germline lookup yields CDR1 SGHAT and CDR2 FQNNGV. J gave up 5 bases and V 5 bases, and 6 bases lay outside the gene matches. The CDR3 bases are TGTGCCAGCAGCCCAGCGGGGGCAGTAGATACGCAGTATTTT. It specifies CASSPAGAVDTQYF.

This chain links TRBV5-4 with TRBJ2-3; D is possibly TRBD2 (6 bases). Germline V gene sequence: CDR1 SGHNT, CDR2 YYREEE (reference sequence). V dropped 1 base and J dropped 3 bases, with 9 bases sitting between them. The CDR3 sequence is 14 residues long. The CDR3 DNA is TGTGCCAGCAGCTTGCCGGGGAGGACAGATACGCAGTATTTT. Its protein product is CASSLPGRTDTQYF.

In its sample, this clone was seen a few times. This rearrangement joins TRBV5-4 to TRBJ2-2; weak D call: TRBD2 (5 bases). The CDR3 sequence is 13 residues long. Germline values: CDR1 SGHNT, CDR2 YYREEE (reference sequence). V was clipped by 4 bases and J by 7 bases, with 11 bases between them. Here the CDR3 reads CASSQLGNGELFF. The DNA of the CDR3 is TGTGCCAGCAGCCAACTAGGCAACGGGGAGCTGTTTTTT.

The chain couples TRBV29-1 to TRBJ2-7; no firm D call. Trimming cost V 7 bases and J 3 bases, with 19 bases left between them. Germline V lookup: CDR1 SQVTM, CDR2 ANQGSEA. The CDR3 runs to 14 residues. The chain's CDR3 is CSAPVRFRYYEQYF. The CDR3, as DNA: TGCAGCGCCCCAGTAAGGTTCAGGTACTACGAGCAGTACTTC.

J is TRBJ2-2 and V is TRBV19, with D possibly TRBD2 on 6 matching bases. This CDR3 is built from 15 residues. V dropped 6 bases and J dropped 0 bases, with 11 bases sitting between them. Per the germline V gene, CDR1 is LNHDA and CDR2 is SQIVND (reference sequence). CDR3 sequence reads: CASRVAGPNTGELFF. As DNA, the CDR3 is TGTGCCAGTAGGGTTGCGGGACCGAACACCGGGGAGCTGTTTTTT.

This chain uses TRBV12-5 with TRBJ2-7, with D unresolved. Trimming shortened V by 3 bases and J by 3 bases, and 6 bases separated the two germline ends. Germline loops: CDR1 LGHNT, CDR2 FRNRAP. The CDR3 consists of 12 residues. For the CDR3, the DNA is TGTGCTAGTGGTTTAGGTGACTACGAGCAGTACTTC. Its protein product is CASGLGDYEQYF.

The V call is TRBV6-4, the J call TRBJ2-3, with 11 bases that match TRBD2. CDR1 and CDR2 (germline): MRHNA, SNTAGT. The J segment lost 0 bases and the V segment lost 7 bases, leaving 6 bases of the junction unmatched. The CDR3 spans 16 residues. Here the CDR3 reads CASKILAGASTDTQYF. CDR3 bases: TGTGCCAGCAAGATACTAGCGGGGGCTAGCACAGATACGCAGTATTTT.

This clone was seen only once. The V call is TRBV4-2, the J call TRBJ2-1; D is uncertain. CDR1 and CDR2 from the germline V gene are LGHNA and YNFKEQ. The CDR3 totals 14 residues. The ends were cut back, 0 bases at V and 5 bases at J, with 8 bases in the middle. DNA for the CDR3: TGTGCCAGCAGCCAAGATGGCGGACACAATGAGCAGTTCTTC. The encoded protein is CASSQDGGHNEQFF.

V gene TRBV5-8 combines with J gene TRBJ2-7, with unresolved D. Germline V lookup: CDR1 SGHTS, CDR2 YDEGEE. This CDR3 contains 13 residues. Trimming removed 0 bases from V and 5 bases from J, with 9 bases in between. CDR3 DNA sequence: TGTGCCAGCAGCTTGGGAGGATTCCACGAGCAGTACTTC. Translating it yields CASSLGGFHEQYF.

This sequence joins TRBV18 and TRBJ2-5, with 9 bases matching TRBD1. CDR1 and CDR2 (germline): KGHSH, LQKENI. The V gene end was trimmed by 8 bases and the J gene end by 1 base; junction bases not matched to a gene: 8. There are 15 residues in the CDR3. The CDR3 region is CASTTSQGAQETQYF. The CDR3 coding sequence is TGTGCCAGCACGACTTCACAGGGGGCCCAAGAGACCCAGTACTTC.

The chain uses TRBV28 and TRBJ2-7, with D perhaps TRBD1 or TRBD2 (5 bases each). CDR3 size: 14 residues. The V end lost 7 bases, the J end lost 0 bases, and 13 bases lay between the germline ends. The germline V gene encodes CDR1 MDHEN and CDR2 SYDVKM. CDR3 amino acids: CASKKRDGSYEQYF. In nucleotides, the CDR3 is TGTGCCAGCAAAAAACGGGACGGCTCCTACGAGCAGTACTTC. The full variable domain, its missing parts supplied by reference TRBV28 and TRBJ2-7, is DVKVTQSSRYLVKRTGEKVFLECVQDMDHENMFWYRQDPGLGLRLIYFSYDVKMKEKGDIPEGYSVSREKKERFSLILESASTNQTSMYLCASKKRDGSYEQYFGPGTRLTVT.

The chain joins TRBV4-1 to TRBJ1-1; TRBD1 is a possible D gene (5 bases). The ends were cut back, 3 bases at V and 1 base at J, with 9 bases in the middle. The CDR3 has 14 amino acids. In germline, CDR1 is MGHRA, CDR2 YSYEKL. CDR3 region: CASSHADRNTEAFF. CDR3 sequence (DNA): TGCGCCAGCAGCCATGCCGACAGGAACACTGAAGCTTTCTTT.